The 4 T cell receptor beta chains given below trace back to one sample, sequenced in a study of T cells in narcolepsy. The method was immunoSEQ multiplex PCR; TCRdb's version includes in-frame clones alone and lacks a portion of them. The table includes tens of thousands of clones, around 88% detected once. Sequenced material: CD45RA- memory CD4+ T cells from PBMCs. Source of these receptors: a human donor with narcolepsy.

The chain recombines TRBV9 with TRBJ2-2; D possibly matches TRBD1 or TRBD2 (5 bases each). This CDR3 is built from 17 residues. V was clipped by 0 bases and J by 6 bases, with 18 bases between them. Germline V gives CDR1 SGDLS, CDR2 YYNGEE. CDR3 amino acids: CASSVAEGKRRAGELFF. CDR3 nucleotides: TGTGCCAGCAGCGTAGCCGAGGGGAAACGACGGGCCGGGGAGCTGTTTTTT.

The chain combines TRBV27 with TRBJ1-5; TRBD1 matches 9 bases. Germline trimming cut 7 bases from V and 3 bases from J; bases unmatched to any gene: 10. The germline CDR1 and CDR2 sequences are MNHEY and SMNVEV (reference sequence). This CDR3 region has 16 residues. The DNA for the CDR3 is TGTGCCAGCACCCACTTCCGGGACAGGGCCAATCAGCCCCAGCATTTT. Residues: CASTHFRDRANQPQHF.

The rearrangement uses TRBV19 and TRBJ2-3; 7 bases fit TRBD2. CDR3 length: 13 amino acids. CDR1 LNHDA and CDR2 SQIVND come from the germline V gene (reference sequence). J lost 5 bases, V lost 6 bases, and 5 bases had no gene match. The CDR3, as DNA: TGTGCCAGTAGCGCAGGGAGGGGAGATACGCAGTATTTT. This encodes CASSAGRGDTQYF.

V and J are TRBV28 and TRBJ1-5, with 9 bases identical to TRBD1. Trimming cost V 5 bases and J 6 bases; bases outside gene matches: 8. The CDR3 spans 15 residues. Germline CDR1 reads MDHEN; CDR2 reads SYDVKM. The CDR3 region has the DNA TGTGCCAGCAGTAAGACAGGGGGTGGGTCTCAGCCCCAGCATTTT. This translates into CASSKTGGGSQPQHF.